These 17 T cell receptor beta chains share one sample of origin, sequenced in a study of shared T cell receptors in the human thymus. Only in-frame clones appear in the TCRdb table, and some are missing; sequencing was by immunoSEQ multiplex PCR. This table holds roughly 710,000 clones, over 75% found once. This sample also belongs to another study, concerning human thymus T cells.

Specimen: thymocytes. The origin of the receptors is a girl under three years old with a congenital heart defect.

The CDR3 DNA sequence: TGTGCCAGCAGCTTGGTGGCGGACACTGAAGCTTTCTTT. Protein product: CASSLVADTEAFF. The chain links TRBV5-5 to TRBJ1-1; unclear D gene. Germline lookup yields CDR1 SGHKS and CDR2 YYEKEE (reference sequence). V was pared by 0 bases and J by 3 bases, with 6 bases between. The CDR3 extends over 13 amino acids.

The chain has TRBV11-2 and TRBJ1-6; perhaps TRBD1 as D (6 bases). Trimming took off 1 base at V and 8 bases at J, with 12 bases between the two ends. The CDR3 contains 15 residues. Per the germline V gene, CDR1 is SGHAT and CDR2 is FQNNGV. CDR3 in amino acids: CASSLGGGAHSPLHF. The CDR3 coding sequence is TGTGCCAGCAGCTTAGGCGGGGGCGCCCATTCACCCCTCCACTTT.

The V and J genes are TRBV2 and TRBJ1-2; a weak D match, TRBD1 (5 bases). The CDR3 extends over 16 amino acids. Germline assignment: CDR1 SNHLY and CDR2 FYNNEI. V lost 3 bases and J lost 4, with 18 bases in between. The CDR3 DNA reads TGTGCCAGCAGTGACCCGGGCGAAGACAGATTCTATGGCTACACCTTC. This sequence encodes CASSDPGEDRFYGYTF.

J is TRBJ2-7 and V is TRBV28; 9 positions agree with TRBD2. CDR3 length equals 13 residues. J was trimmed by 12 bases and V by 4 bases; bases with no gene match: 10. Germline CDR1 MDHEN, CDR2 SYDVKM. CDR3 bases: TGTGCCAGCAGTTCCGGGACTAGCCGGTTGCCGTACTTC. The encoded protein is CASSSGTSRLPYF.

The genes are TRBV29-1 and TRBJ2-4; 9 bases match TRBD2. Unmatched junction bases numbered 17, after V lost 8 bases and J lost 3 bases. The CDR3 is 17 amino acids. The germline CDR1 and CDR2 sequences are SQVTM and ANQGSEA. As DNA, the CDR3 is TGCAGCACCGAAGGCTCCGCGGGGGGGCGGGACAAAAACATTCAGTACTTC. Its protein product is CSTEGSAGGRDKNIQYF.

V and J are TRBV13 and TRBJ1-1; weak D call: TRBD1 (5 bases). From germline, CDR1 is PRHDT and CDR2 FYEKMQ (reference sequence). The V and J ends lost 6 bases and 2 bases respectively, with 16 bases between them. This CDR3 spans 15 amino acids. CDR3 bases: TGTGCCAGCAGGGGGACTACCCTTCCTAACACTGAAGCTTTCTTT. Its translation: CASRGTTLPNTEAFF.

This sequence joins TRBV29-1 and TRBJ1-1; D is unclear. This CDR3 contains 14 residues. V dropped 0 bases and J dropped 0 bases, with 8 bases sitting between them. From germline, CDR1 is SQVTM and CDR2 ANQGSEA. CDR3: CSVEEVDMNTEAFF. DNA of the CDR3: TGCAGCGTTGAAGAAGTCGACATGAACACTGAAGCTTTCTTT.

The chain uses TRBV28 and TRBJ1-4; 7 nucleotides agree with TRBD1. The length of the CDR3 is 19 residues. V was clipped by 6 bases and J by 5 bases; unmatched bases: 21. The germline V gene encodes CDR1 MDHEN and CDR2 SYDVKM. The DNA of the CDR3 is TGTGCCAGCAGCCCCCCCCTAACCCAACAGGGGTTGGAGAATGAAAAACTGTTTTTT. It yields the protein CASSPPLTQQGLENEKLFF.

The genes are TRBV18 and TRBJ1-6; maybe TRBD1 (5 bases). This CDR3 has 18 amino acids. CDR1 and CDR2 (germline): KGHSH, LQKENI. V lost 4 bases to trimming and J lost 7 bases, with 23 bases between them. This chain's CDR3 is CASSRIEIGQMANSPLHF. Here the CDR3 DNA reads TGTGCCAGCTCACGAATAGAGATAGGACAAATGGCAAATTCACCCCTCCACTTT.

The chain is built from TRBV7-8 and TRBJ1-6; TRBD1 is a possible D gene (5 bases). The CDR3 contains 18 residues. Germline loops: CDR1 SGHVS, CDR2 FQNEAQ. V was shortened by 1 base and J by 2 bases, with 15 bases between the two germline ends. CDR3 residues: CASSLGAGRGTYNSPLHF. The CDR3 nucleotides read TGTGCCAGCAGCTTAGGCGCGGGCCGGGGGACCTATAATTCACCCCTCCACTTT.

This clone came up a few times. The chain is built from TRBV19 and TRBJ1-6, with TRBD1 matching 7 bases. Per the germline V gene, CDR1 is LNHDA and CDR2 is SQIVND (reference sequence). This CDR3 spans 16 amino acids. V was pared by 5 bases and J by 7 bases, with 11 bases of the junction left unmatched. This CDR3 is CASSLGTDRKNSPLHF. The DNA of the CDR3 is TGTGCCAGTAGTCTCGGGACAGACAGAAAAAATTCACCCCTCCACTTT. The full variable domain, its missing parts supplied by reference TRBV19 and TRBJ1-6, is DGGITQSPKYLFRKEGQNVTLSCEQNLNHDAMYWYRQDPGQGLRLIYYSQIVNDFQKGDIAEGYSVSREKKESFPLTVTSAQKNPTAFYLCASSLGTDRKNSPLHFGNGTRLTVT.

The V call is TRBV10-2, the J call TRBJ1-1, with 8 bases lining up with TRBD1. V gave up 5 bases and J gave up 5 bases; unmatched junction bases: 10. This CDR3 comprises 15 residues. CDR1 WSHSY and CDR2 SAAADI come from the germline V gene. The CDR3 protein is CASSSLDRVRTEAFF. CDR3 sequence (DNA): TGCGCCAGCAGTTCTTTGGACAGGGTAAGGACTGAAGCTTTCTTT.

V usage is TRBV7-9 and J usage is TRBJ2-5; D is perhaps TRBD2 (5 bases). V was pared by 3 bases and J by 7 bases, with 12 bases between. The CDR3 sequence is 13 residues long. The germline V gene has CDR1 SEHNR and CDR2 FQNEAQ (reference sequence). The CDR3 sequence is CASSFGDWGTQYF. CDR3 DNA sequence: TGTGCCAGCAGCTTCGGGGATTGGGGGACCCAGTACTTC.

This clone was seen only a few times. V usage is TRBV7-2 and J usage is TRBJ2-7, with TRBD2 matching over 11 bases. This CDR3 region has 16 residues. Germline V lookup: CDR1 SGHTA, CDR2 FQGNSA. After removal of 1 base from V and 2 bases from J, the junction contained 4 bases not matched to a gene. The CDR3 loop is CASSLGVAGGTYEQYF. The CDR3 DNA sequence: TGTGCCAGCAGCTTAGGCGTAGCGGGGGGGACCTACGAGCAGTACTTC.

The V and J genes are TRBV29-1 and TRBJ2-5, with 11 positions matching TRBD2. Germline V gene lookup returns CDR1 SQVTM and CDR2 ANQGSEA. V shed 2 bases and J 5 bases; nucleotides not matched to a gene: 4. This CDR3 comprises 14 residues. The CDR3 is CSVEPSGGRETQYF. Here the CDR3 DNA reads TGCAGCGTTGAACCTAGCGGGGGGCGGGAGACCCAGTACTTC.

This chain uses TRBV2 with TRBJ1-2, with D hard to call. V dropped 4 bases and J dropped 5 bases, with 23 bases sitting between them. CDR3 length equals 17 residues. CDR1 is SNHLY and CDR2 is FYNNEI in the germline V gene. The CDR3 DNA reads TGTGCCAGCAGTGTGGTTTGTGACACCCCGCTAAATTATGGCTACACCTTC. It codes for CASSVVCDTPLNYGYTF.

The CDR3 DNA reads as TGTGCCAGCAGCTTATTTCCATTTGAGCGGGGGGGTGGGGGCTCCTACAATGAGCAGTTCTTC. Translating gives CASSLFPFERGGGGSYNEQFF. The rearrangement links TRBV7-6 to TRBJ2-1; 10 bases align to TRBD2. CDR1 is SGHVS, CDR2 FNYEAQ, per germline. With 2 bases clipped from V and 0 bases from J, the junction kept 16 bases outside the gene matches. CDR3 size: 21 residues.